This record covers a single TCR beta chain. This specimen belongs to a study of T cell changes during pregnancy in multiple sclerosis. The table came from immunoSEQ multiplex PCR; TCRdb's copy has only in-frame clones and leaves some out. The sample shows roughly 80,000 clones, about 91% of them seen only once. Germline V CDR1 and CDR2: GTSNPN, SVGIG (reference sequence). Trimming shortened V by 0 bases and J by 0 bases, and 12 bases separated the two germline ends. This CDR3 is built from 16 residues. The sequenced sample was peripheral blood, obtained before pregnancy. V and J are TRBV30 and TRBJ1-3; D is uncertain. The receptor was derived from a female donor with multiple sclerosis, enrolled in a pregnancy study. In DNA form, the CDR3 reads TGTGCCTGGAGTGTAGACACCCTGAGCTCTGGAAACACCATATATTTT. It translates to CAWSVDTLSSGNTIYF.